This T cell receptor (beta chain) was sequenced during a study of blood T cell repertoires in COVID-19. Study-wide context: Sources were T cells, B-cell-depleted T cells, or PBMCs; the material itself was cDNA or gDNA.

Clones were sequenced by immunoSEQ multiplex PCR, and TCRdb holds only the in-frame ones, with some missing. The table shows under 350,000 clones, with roughly 89% occurring only once. This CDR3 region has 15 residues. Trimming took off 6 bases at V and 5 bases at J, with 19 bases between the two ends. Germline CDR1 LGHNT, CDR2 FRNRAP. The V gene is TRBV12-5, the J gene TRBJ1-1; tentative D call: TRBD1 (5 bases). The sequence came from a man aged 40-49 years with acute or convalescent COVID-19. The sample consisted of peripheral blood. CDR3 amino acids: CASGPLGARGTEAFF. Written as DNA, the CDR3 is TGTGCTAGTGGACCCCTAGGGGCGCGAGGTACTGAAGCTTTCTTT.